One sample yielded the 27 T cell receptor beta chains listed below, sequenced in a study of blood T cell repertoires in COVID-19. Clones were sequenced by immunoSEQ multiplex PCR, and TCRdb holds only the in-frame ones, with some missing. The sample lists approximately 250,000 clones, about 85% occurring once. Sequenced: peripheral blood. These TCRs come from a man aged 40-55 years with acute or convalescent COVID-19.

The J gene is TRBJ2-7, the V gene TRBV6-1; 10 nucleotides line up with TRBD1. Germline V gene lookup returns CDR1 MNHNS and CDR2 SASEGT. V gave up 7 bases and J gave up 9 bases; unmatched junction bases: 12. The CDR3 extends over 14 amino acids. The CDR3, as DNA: TGTGCCAGCAACTCCCTCCGGGACAGGGGCGTGCAGTACTTC. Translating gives CASNSLRDRGVQYF.

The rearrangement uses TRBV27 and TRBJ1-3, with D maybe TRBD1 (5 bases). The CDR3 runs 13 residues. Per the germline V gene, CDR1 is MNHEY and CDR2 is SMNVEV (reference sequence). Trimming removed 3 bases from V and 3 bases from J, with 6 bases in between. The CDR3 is CASSFRVGNTIYF. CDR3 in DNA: TGTGCCAGCAGTTTCAGGGTTGGAAACACCATATATTTT.

The CDR3 spells CASSRFFDLSGSYNEQFF. CDR3 DNA: TGTGCCAGTAGTCGTTTTTTTGACCTTAGCGGGTCCTACAATGAGCAGTTCTTC. The V call is TRBV19, the J call TRBJ2-1; 7 positions agree with TRBD2. Germline CDR1 LNHDA, CDR2 SQIVND (reference sequence). The CDR3 sequence is 18 residues long. With V trimmed by 5 bases and J by 1 base, 14 bases remained unmatched.

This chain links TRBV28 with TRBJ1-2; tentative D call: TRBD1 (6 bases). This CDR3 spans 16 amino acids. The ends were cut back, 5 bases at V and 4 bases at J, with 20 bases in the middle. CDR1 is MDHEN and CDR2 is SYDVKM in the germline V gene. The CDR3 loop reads CASSPPRGGTLYGYTF. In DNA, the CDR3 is TGTGCCAGCAGTCCACCCCGCGGGGGCACCCTCTATGGCTACACCTTC.

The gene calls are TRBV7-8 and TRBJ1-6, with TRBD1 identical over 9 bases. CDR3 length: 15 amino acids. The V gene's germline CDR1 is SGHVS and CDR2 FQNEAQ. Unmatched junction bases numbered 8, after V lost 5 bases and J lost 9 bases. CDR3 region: CASSPRDRDTSPLHF. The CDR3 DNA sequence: TGTGCCAGCAGCCCCCGGGACAGGGATACTTCACCCCTCCACTTT.

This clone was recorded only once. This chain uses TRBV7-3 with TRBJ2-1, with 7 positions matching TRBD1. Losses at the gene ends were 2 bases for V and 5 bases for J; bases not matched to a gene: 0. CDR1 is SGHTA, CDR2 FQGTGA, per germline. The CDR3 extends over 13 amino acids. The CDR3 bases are TGTGCCAGCAGCTTAGACAGGGACAATGAGCAGTTCTTC. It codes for CASSLDRDNEQFF.

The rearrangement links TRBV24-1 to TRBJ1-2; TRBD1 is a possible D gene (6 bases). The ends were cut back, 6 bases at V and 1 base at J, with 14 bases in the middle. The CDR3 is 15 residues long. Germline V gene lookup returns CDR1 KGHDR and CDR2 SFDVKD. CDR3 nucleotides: TGTGCCACCAGTTGGTGGGCAGGGGATAACTATGGCTACACCTTC. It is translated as CATSWWAGDNYGYTF.

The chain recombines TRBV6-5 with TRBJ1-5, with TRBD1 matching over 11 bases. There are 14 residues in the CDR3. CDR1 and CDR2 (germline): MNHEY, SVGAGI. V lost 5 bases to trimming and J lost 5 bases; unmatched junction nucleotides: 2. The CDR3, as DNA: TGTGCCAGCAGTCGGGGACAGGGGGATCAGCCCCAGCATTTT. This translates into CASSRGQGDQPQHF.

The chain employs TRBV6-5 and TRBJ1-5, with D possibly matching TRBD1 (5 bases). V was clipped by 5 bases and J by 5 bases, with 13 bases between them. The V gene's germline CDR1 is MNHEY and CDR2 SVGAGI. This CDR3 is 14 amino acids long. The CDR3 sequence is CASSITGPDQPQHF. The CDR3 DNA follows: TGTGCCAGCAGTATTACAGGCCCCGATCAGCCCCAGCATTTT.

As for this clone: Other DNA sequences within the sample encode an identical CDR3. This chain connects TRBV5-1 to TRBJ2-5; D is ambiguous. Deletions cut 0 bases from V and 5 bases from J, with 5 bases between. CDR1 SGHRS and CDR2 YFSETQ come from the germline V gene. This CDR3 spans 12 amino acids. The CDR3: CASSLVRETQYF. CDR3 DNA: TGCGCCAGCAGCTTGGTACGGGAGACCCAGTACTTC.

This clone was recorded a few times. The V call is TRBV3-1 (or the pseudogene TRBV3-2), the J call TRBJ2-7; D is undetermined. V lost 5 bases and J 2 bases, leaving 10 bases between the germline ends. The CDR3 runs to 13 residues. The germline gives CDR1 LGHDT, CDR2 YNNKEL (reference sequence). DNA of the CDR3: TGTGCCAGCAGCTTGGGCAGAACCTACGAGCAGTACTTC. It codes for CASSLGRTYEQYF.

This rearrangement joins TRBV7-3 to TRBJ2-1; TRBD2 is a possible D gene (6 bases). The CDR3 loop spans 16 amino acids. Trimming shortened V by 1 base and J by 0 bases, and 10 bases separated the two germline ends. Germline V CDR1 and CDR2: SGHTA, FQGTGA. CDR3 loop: CASSLIGGSSYNEQFF. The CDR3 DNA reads TGTGCCAGCAGCTTAATCGGAGGGAGCTCCTACAATGAGCAGTTCTTC.

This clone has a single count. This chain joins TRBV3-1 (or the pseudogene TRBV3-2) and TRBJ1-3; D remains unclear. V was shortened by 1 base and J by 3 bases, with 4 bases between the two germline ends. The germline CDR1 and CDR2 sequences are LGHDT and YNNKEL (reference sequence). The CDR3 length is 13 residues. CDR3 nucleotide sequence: TGTGCCAGCAGCCAAGGTAGTGGAAACACCATATATTTT. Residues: CASSQGSGNTIYF.

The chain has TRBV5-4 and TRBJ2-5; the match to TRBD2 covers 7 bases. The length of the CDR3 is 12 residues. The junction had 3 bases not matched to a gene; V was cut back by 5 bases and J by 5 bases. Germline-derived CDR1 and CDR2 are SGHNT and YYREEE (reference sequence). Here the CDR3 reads CASSVGGETQYF. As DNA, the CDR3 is TGTGCCAGCAGTGTGGGGGGGGAGACCCAGTACTTC.

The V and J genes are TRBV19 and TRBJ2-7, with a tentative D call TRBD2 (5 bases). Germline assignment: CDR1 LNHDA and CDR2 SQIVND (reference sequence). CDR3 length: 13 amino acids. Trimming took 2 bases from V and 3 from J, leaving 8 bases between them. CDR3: CASSISRGYEQYF. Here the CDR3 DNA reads TGTGCCAGTAGTATATCCCGGGGCTACGAGCAGTACTTC. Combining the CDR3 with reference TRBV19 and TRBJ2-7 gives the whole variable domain DGGITQSPKYLFRKEGQNVTLSCEQNLNHDAMYWYRQDPGQGLRLIYYSQIVNDFQKGDIAEGYSVSREKKESFPLTVTSAQKNPTAFYLCASSISRGYEQYFGPGTRLTVT.

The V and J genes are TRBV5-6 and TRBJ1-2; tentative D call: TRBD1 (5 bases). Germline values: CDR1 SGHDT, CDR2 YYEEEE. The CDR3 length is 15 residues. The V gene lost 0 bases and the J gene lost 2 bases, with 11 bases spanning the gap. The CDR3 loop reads CASSLVDSSNYGYTF. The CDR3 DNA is TGTGCCAGCAGCTTGGTAGACAGCAGCAACTATGGCTACACCTTC.

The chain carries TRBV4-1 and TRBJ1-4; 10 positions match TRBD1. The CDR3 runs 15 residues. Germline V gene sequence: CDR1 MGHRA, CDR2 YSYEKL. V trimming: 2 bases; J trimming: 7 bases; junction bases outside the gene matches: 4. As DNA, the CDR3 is TGCGCCAGCAGCCAACCCCGGGACAGGGGTGAAAAACTGTTTTTT. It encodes CASSQPRDRGEKLFF.

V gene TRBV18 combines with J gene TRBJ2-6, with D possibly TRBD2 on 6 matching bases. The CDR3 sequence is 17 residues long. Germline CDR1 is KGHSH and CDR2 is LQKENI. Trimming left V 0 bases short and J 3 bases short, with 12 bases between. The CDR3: CASSPPGTLRGANVLTF. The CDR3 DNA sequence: TGTGCCAGCTCACCACCAGGGACTCTCCGTGGGGCCAACGTCCTGACTTTC. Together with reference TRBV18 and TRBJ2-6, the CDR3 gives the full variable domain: NAGVMQNPRHLVRRRGQEARLRCSPMKGHSHVYWYRQLPEEGLKFMVYLQKENIIDESGMPKERFSAEFPKEGPSILRIQQVVRGDSAAYFCASSPPGTLRGANVLTFGAGSRLTVL.

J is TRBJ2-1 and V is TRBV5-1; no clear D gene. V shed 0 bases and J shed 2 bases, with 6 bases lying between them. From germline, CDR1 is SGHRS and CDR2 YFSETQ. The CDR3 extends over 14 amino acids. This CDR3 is CASSLGEPYNEQFF. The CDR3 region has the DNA TGCGCCAGCAGCTTGGGAGAACCCTACAATGAGCAGTTCTTC.

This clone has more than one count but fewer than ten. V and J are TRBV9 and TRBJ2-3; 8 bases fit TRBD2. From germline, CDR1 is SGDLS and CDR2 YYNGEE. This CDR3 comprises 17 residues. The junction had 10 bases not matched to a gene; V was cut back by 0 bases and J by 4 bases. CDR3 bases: TGTGCCAGCAGCGTAGGCCCGAGCGGGGGCCCGGCAGATACGCAGTATTTT. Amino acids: CASSVGPSGGPADTQYF. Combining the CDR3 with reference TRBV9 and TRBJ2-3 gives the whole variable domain DSGVTQTPKHLITATGQRVTLRCSPRSGDLSVYWYQQSLDQGLQFLIQYYNGEERAKGNILERFSAQQFPDLHSELNLSSLELGDSALYFCASSVGPSGGPADTQYFGPGTRLTVL.

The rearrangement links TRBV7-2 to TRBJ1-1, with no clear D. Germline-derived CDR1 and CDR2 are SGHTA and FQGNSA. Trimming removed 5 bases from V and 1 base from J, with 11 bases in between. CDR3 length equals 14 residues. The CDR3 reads CASSLPTGNTEAFF. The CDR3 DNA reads TGTGCCAGCAGCCTACCCACTGGGAACACTGAAGCTTTCTTT.

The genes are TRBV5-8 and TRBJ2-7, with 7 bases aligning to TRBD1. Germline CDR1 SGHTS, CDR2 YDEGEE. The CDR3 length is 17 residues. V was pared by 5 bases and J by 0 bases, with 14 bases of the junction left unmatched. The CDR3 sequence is CASRTTGTAWSSYEQYF. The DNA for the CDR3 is TGTGCCAGCAGGACAACAGGGACAGCGTGGAGCTCCTACGAGCAGTACTTC.

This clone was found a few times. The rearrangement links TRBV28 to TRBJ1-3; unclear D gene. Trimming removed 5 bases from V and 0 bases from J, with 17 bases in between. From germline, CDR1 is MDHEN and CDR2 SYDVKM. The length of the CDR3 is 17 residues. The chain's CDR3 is CASSPLGFRSSGNTIYF. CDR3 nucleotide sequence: TGTGCCAGCAGTCCCCTTGGATTCCGGAGCTCTGGAAACACCATATATTTT. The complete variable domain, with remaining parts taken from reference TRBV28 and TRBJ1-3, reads DVKVTQSSRYLVKRTGEKVFLECVQDMDHENMFWYRQDPGLGLRLIYFSYDVKMKEKGDIPEGYSVSREKKERFSLILESASTNQTSMYLCASSPLGFRSSGNTIYFGEGSWLTVV.

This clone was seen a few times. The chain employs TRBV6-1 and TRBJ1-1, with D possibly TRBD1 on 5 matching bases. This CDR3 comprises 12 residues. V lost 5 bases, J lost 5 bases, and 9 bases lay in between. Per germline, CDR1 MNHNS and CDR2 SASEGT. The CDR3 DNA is TGTGCCAGCAGTCTTGGGGCTACTGAAGCTTTCTTT. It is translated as CASSLGATEAFF.

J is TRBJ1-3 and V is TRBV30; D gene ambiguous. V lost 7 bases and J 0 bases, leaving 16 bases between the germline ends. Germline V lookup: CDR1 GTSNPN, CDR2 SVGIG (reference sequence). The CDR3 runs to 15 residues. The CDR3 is CAFQLGKSSGNTIYF. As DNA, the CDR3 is TGTGCCTTTCAACTGGGCAAGAGCTCTGGAAACACCATATATTTT.

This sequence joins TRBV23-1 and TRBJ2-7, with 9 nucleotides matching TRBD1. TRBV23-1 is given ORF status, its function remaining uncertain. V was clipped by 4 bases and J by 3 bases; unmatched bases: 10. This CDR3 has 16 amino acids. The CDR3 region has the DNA TGCGCCAGCAGTCCCGAACACCGGACAGGGGTCTACGAGCAGTACTTC. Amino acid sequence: CASSPEHRTGVYEQYF.

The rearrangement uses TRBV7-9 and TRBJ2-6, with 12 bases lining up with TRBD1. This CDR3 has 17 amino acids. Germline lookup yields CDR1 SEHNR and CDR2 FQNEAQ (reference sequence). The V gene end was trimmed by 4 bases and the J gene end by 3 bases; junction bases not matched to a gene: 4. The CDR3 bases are TGTGCCAGCAGCTACGGGACAGGGGGCTATGGGGCCAACGTCCTGACTTTC. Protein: CASSYGTGGYGANVLTF.